One sample yielded the 4 T cell receptor beta chains listed below, sequenced in a study of T cells in Graves' hyperthyroidism and ophthalmopathy. Amplification yielded TCR beta CDR3 regions, with RNA transcripts as the source. A set of HTBI primers served as the primers for a first-round RT-PCR of the TCR CDR3. TCRdb redid the calling of the multiplex PCR reads with MiXCR, one entry per CDR3 protein. The sample carries roughly 290,000 distinct CDR3 sequences, about an eighth recorded once. The specimen was blood. These TCRs come from a woman aged 25 to 39 with Graves' hyperthyroidism that later progressed to Graves' ophthalmopathy.

Ten or more counts support this clonotype. J is TRBJ2-7 and V is TRBV4-2; D is uncertain. This CDR3 is built from 14 residues. In germline, CDR1 is LGHNA, CDR2 YNFKEQ. Trimming left V 0 bases short and J 6 bases short, with 12 bases between. Written as DNA, the CDR3 is TGTGCCAGCAGCCAAGATGTGAGTTCCCTCGAGCAGTACTTC. Its translation: CASSQDVSSLEQYF.

This clonotype was picked up many times. V gene TRBV2 combines with J gene TRBJ2-7; D is undetermined. Per the germline V gene, CDR1 is SNHLY and CDR2 is FYNNEI. The CDR3 length is 13 residues. The ends were cut back, 7 bases at V and 2 bases at J, with 12 bases in the middle. DNA for the CDR3: TGTGCCAGCACCGAAAGCCTAGCCTACGAGCAGTACTTC. Translated: CASTESLAYEQYF.

The CDR3 is CASSQIVGTNEKLFF. The CDR3 nucleotides read TGCGCCAGCAGCCAAATCGTGGGGACTAATGAAAAACTGTTTTTT. This chain uses TRBV4-1 with TRBJ1-4; D gene ambiguous. The V gene lost 2 bases and the J gene lost 2 bases, with 9 bases spanning the gap. CDR3 length equals 15 residues. CDR1 is MGHRA and CDR2 is YSYEKL in the germline V gene.

This clonotype was recorded at least ten times. The V gene is TRBV6-1, the J gene TRBJ2-1, with D uncertain. Deletions cut 6 bases from V and 9 bases from J, with 9 bases between. CDR1 and CDR2 from the germline V gene are MNHNS and SASEGT. This CDR3 has 11 residues. In DNA form, the CDR3 reads TGTGCCAGCAGCTGGAAGGGTGAGCAGTTCTTC. It yields the protein CASSWKGEQFF.